The clone carrying this T cell receptor beta chain appeared once. The data were produced by immunoSEQ multiplex PCR, yet TCRdb's version contains in-frame clones alone and is incomplete. Among fewer than 350,000 clones listed, around 90% were seen once. This entry belongs to a study of blood T cell repertoires in COVID-19. This clonotype was sampled from a middle-aged woman who had recovered from COVID-19. The sample taken for sequencing was PBMCs or T cells enriched from blood (not recorded which).

CDR3 amino acids: CASSLVGGGQREQYF. As DNA, the CDR3 is TGCGCCAGCAGCTTGGTTGGTGGGGGACAGCGCGAGCAGTACTTC. The chain couples TRBV5-1 to TRBJ2-7, with 7 bases aligning to TRBD1. J was trimmed by 6 bases and V by 0 bases; bases with no gene match: 9. The germline V gene encodes CDR1 SGHRS and CDR2 YFSETQ. CDR3 length: 15 residues.